Listed below are T cell receptor beta chains from one sample, sequenced in a study of response to subunit inactivated influenza vaccine. From the RT-PCR reads, TCRdb called clonotypes with MiXCR, one entry per CDR3 protein. This sample has some 150,000 distinct CDR3 sequences; approximately 12% occur once, and the top ten carry roughly 29%. The same specimen was also included in a second study, on T cells expressing NK-cell markers.

The material sequenced was CD8+ T cells sorted from PBMCs, taken roughly 13 days after vaccination. The receptors shown here come from a man aged 50 or older who received an inactivated influenza vaccine. The CDR3 runs from the conserved cysteine through the conserved F or W. A D gene is named only where the DNA matches it firmly. Some rows mark clone size as missing; the rest say once, few, many or name a class of expanded clone.

TGTGCCAGCCTCGTGAGCGAACGATCCACAGATACGCAGTATTTT	CASLVSERSTDTQYF	-	TRBV2	-	TRBJ2-3
TGCGCCAGCAGCTCGACAGCGGGCGAGCAGTACTTC	CASSSTAGEQYF	-	TRBV5-1	-	TRBJ2-7
TGTGCCAGCCTCAAGAACACCGGGGAGCTGTTTTTT	CASLKNTGELFF	few	TRBV25-1	-	TRBJ2-2
TGTGCCATCAGTGACTACCCGGGACGAATTAATGAGCAGTTCTTC	CAISDYPGRINEQFF	-	TRBV10-3	-	TRBJ2-1
TGTGCCAGCAGTTTATCCGTCGGGGGTGTCAATGAGCAGTTCTTC	CASSLSVGGVNEQFF	many	TRBV27	-	TRBJ2-1
TGTGCCAGCAGTTTAGTGGGTCTTGGCACCGGGGAGCTGTTTTTT	CASSLVGLGTGELFF	many	TRBV27	-	TRBJ2-2
TGTGCCACCAGCAGAGATAGCGCAGGGGTTTATGGCTACACCTTC	CATSRDSAGVYGYTF	few	TRBV15	-	TRBJ1-2
TGTGCCAGCAGTTTACTGGGGGATCTGGACGAGCAGTACTTC	CASSLLGDLDEQYF	-	TRBV12-3/TRBV12-4	-	TRBJ2-7
TGTGCCAGCAGCCCCCGGGACAGGGGTCGCGCCGAGCAGTTCTTC	CASSPRDRGRAEQFF	-	TRBV21-1	-	TRBJ2-1
TGTGCCACCGTAGACGGAAGCTCCTATAATTCACCCCTCCACTTT	CATVDGSSYNSPLHF	-	TRBV7-9	-	TRBJ1-6
TGTGCCAGCAGTGAACTAGCGGGAGTCCCCGGGGAGCTGTTTTTT	CASSELAGVPGELFF	-	TRBV25-1	TRBD2	TRBJ2-2
TGCAGTGCTAGAGAGTGGCTCCCTGAGCAGTTCTTC	CSAREWLPEQFF	-	TRBV20-1	-	TRBJ2-1
TGTGCCAGCAGTCCCAATCGGGATGAGCAGTTCTTC	CASSPNRDEQFF	-	TRBV6-2/TRBV6-3	-	TRBJ2-1
TGTGCCAGCAGCCAAGATGGGGAGCGGGAGAGCGGGGAGCTGTTTTTT	CASSQDGERESGELFF	-	TRBV4-2	TRBD2	TRBJ2-2
TGTGCCAGCACAGAGACGGACACGTACCAAGGGGTTGGAAAACTGTTTTTT	CASTETDTYQGVGKLFF	-	TRBV28	-	TRBJ1-4
TGTGCCAGCAGCGCCCGCGGGGAGTTCTACGAGCAGTACTTC	CASSARGEFYEQYF	few	TRBV14	-	TRBJ2-7
TGTGCCAGCAGTTATTCAGGGTTCGACGAGCAGTACTTC	CASSYSGFDEQYF	many	TRBV6-2/TRBV6-3	-	TRBJ2-7
TGTGCCAGCAGCCAAGATCTTTTTGCGGGATTGTTCACAGATACGCAGTATTTT	CASSQDLFAGLFTDTQYF	-	TRBV4-2	-	TRBJ2-3
TGTGCCAGCAGTTTACTTAGGGGGCGAGGGACTGAAGCTTTCTTT	CASSLLRGRGTEAFF	few	TRBV28	TRBD1	TRBJ1-1
TGTGCCAGCAGCTTAACCATGGGCAGGGGGCCGACAAAACTGTTTTTT	CASSLTMGRGPTKLFF	few	TRBV7-9	TRBD1	TRBJ1-4
TGTGCCAGTCATGGAGGCGGTGACTACACAGATACGCAGTATTTT	CASHGGGDYTDTQYF	few	TRBV28	-	TRBJ2-3
TGTGCCAGCAGTTTCGATACAGGATCCTACGAGCAGTACTTC	CASSFDTGSYEQYF	many	TRBV12-3/TRBV12-4	-	TRBJ2-7
TGTGCCAGCAGTTGGGTCGGTACGCAGTATTTT	CASSWVGTQYF	few	TRBV6-2/TRBV6-3	-	TRBJ2-3
TGCGCCAGCAGCCTGTGGACAGGGGAGGACGAGCAGTACTTC	CASSLWTGEDEQYF	many	TRBV5-1	TRBD1	TRBJ2-7
TGCGCCAGCAGCCTCCGGGACACGGCCGAGCAGTACTTC	CASSLRDTAEQYF	-	TRBV5-1	-	TRBJ2-7
TGTGCCCGATCCAAGGGCGGGGGGGGAAATGAGCAGTTCTTC	CARSKGGGGNEQFF	many	TRBV30	TRBD2	TRBJ2-1
TGTGCCAGCAGCGTAGGGGGACAAATTCAAGAGACCCAGTACTTC	CASSVGGQIQETQYF	-	TRBV9	-	TRBJ2-5
TGTGCCACCAGCAGAGGACAGGGGCCGTCTGGGGCCAACGTCCTGACTTTC	CATSRGQGPSGANVLTF	-	TRBV15	TRBD1	TRBJ2-6
TGTGCCAGCAGCCCACTAGCGGGGGGGAAGGATACGCAGTATTTT	CASSPLAGGKDTQYF	-	TRBV6-1	TRBD2	TRBJ2-3
TGCAGCGTAGGGCCAGATACGCAGTATTTT	CSVGPDTQYF	-	TRBV29-1	-	TRBJ2-3
TGTGCCAGCAGCTTAGTGGGCGGGGAAACCACAGATACGCAGTATTTT	CASSLVGGETTDTQYF	-	TRBV7-6	-	TRBJ2-3
TGTGCCATCAGTACAGGGGAAGGGATCAATCAGCCCCAGCATTTT	CAISTGEGINQPQHF	few	TRBV10-3	TRBD1	TRBJ1-5
TGTGCCAGTAGTACTCATTCAGGAGCCCCAAATTCACCCCTCCACTTT	CASSTHSGAPNSPLHF	few	TRBV19	-	TRBJ1-6
TGTGCCAGTAGTATTCAGGGAATAGAGCAGTTCTTC	CASSIQGIEQFF	-	TRBV19	-	TRBJ2-1
TGTGCCGGATCCGGGACTAGCGGGGGCTACGAGCAGTACTTC	CAGSGTSGGYEQYF	-	TRBV30	TRBD2	TRBJ2-7
TGTGCCAGCAGTCGGCAGGGGGCATACAACAATGAGCAGTTCTTC	CASSRQGAYNNEQFF	many	TRBV12-3/TRBV12-4	TRBD1	TRBJ2-1
TGTGCCAGCAGTTTCATGGGACTAGCGATTAGGGAGCAGTTCTTC	CASSFMGLAIREQFF	-	TRBV28	TRBD2	TRBJ2-1
TGCGCCAGCAGCCATAACAGGGGCCCCTACGAGCAGTACTTC	CASSHNRGPYEQYF	few	TRBV4-1	TRBD1	TRBJ2-7
TGTGCCAGCAGTTGGCTAGCGGGAGTAACGAACACCGGGGAGCTGTTTTTT	CASSWLAGVTNTGELFF	-	TRBV6-2/TRBV6-3	TRBD2	TRBJ2-2
TGCGCCAGCAGCTTGGAGGACTGGGGGAGCACAGATACGCAGTATTTT	CASSLEDWGSTDTQYF	few	TRBV5-1	-	TRBJ2-3
TGCGCCAGCAGCTTGAGGTTATCCGGGGAGCTGTTTTTT	CASSLRLSGELFF	few	TRBV5-1	-	TRBJ2-2
TGCGCCAGCAGCCAAGAAGTAGGGCAGTTCCCCGGTCAGCCCCAGCATTTT	CASSQEVGQFPGQPQHF	-	TRBV4-1	-	TRBJ1-5
TGCAGCGTTGAGACCAGGGACAGCTCCTACGAGCAGTACTTC	CSVETRDSSYEQYF	few	TRBV29-1	TRBD1	TRBJ2-7
TGTGCCAGCAGTTATTCCTCAAGACAGGGCTTCACTGAAGCTTTCTTT	CASSYSSRQGFTEAFF	-	TRBV28	TRBD1	TRBJ1-1
TGTGCCAGCAGCGCGGGACGGGGGGCCTCCTACGAGCAGTACTTC	CASSAGRGASYEQYF	-	TRBV9	-	TRBJ2-7
TGTGCCAGCAGTTTAACCGGTGCTGGAAACACCATATATTTT	CASSLTGAGNTIYF	many	TRBV12-3/TRBV12-4	-	TRBJ1-3
TGTGCCAGCAGGGAACCTGCGGGGGAGCAGTTCTTC	CASREPAGEQFF	few	TRBV7-9	-	TRBJ2-1
TGCAGTATAGATGGGGGAGTAGAAGGCTACACCTTC	CSIDGGVEGYTF	-	TRBV20-1	-	TRBJ1-2
TGTGCCAGCAGTTTAATGCGGGAGGCCACAGATACGCAGTATTTT	CASSLMREATDTQYF	-	TRBV27	TRBD2	TRBJ2-3
TGTGCCAGCAGCTTCAACCCAAGAAAAGAGGACCTCCTTGGGAGCGAGCAGTACTTC	CASSFNPRKEDLLGSEQYF	-	TRBV11-1	-	TRBJ2-7
TGTGCCAGCAGCCCCTCGAGCCACCTGTCTCTGAATGAGCAGTTCTTC	CASSPSSHLSLNEQFF	-	TRBV11-2	-	TRBJ2-1
TGTGCCAGCAGCAAAACCCACAGAGCTAGCTCCTACAATGAGCAGTTCTTC	CASSKTHRASSYNEQFF	-	TRBV21-1	-	TRBJ2-1
TGTGCCAGCAGTAAACTAGCGCCTAGCACAGATACGCAGTATTTT	CASSKLAPSTDTQYF	-	TRBV6-1	TRBD2	TRBJ2-3